This passage covers 6 T cell receptor beta chains from one sample sequenced in a study of T cells in Graves' hyperthyroidism and ophthalmopathy. Researchers took RNA transcripts and amplified the TCR beta CDR3 regions from them. HTBI primers were employed in a first-round RT-PCR of the TCR CDR3. TCRdb recomputed calls from the multiplex PCR reads with MiXCR, one row per CDR3 protein. Here the sample spans almost 500,000 distinct CDR3 sequences, less than 25% being singletons. The material sequenced was blood. These receptors came from a woman in her sixties or seventies with Graves' ophthalmopathy.

The chain recombines TRBV4-3 with TRBJ1-2, with D perhaps TRBD1 (5 bases). There are 13 residues in the CDR3. Between the trimmed V and J ends, which lost 4 bases and 7 bases, there was a span of 13 bases. Looked up from germline, CDR1 is LGHNA and CDR2 is YSLEER. The chain's CDR3 is CASSPGEGRGYTF. CDR3 sequence (DNA): TGCGCCAGCAGCCCGGGGGAGGGCCGTGGCTACACCTTC.

This clonotype was recorded a few times. This chain links TRBV28 with TRBJ1-5; tentative D call: TRBD1 (5 bases). Trimming shortened V by 8 bases and J by 2 bases, and 16 bases separated the two germline ends. The CDR3 is 15 residues long. Germline loops: CDR1 MDHEN, CDR2 SYDVKM. The CDR3 bases are TGTGCCAGCCAGGCCAGGCAGGGAGGCAATCAGCCCCAGCATTTT. Its translation is CASQARQGGNQPQHF.

This clonotype came up many times. The chain is built from TRBV10-1 and TRBJ2-5; D may be TRBD1 (5 bases). Germline V lookup: CDR1 WNHNN, CDR2 SYGVQD (reference sequence). V dropped 0 bases and J dropped 2 bases, with 10 bases sitting between them. This CDR3 spans 15 amino acids. The CDR3 sequence: CASSESIAGQETQYF. In nucleotides, the CDR3 is TGCGCCAGCAGTGAGTCAATTGCAGGGCAAGAGACCCAGTACTTC.

This rearrangement joins TRBV11-1 to TRBJ2-7; D is ambiguous. This CDR3 region has 12 residues. Germline V gene lookup returns CDR1 SGHAT and CDR2 FQDESV (reference sequence). V was cut by 3 bases and J by 3 bases, with 6 bases left in between. Written as DNA, the CDR3 is TGTGCCAGCAGCTTGAACAACTACGAGCAGTACTTC. Protein: CASSLNNYEQYF.

This sequence joins TRBV3-1 and TRBJ2-4; D not certain. Trimming removed 0 bases from V and 6 bases from J, with 6 bases in between. Germline CDR1 and CDR2: LGHDT and YNNKEL (reference sequence). The CDR3 contains 13 residues. Here the CDR3 reads CASSQDAPNIQYF. In DNA form, the CDR3 reads TGTGCCAGCAGCCAAGACGCCCCAAACATTCAGTACTTC.

A few counts support this clonotype. The rearrangement links TRBV3-1 to TRBJ1-2; TRBD1 agrees at 7 bases. The CDR3 covers 14 residues. J lost 8 bases, V lost 3 bases, and 9 bases had no gene match. Germline lookup yields CDR1 LGHDT and CDR2 YNNKEL (reference sequence). CDR3: CASSHYRGNGGYTF. The CDR3 coding sequence is TGTGCCAGCAGCCACTACAGGGGAAACGGGGGCTACACCTTC. Based on the CDR3 plus reference TRBV3-1 and TRBJ1-2, the full variable domain is DTAVSQTPKYLVTQMGNDKSIKCEQNLGHDTMYWYKQDSKKFLKIMFSYNNKELIINETVPNRFSPKSPDKAHLNLHINSLELGDSAVYFCASSHYRGNGGYTFGSGTRLTVV.